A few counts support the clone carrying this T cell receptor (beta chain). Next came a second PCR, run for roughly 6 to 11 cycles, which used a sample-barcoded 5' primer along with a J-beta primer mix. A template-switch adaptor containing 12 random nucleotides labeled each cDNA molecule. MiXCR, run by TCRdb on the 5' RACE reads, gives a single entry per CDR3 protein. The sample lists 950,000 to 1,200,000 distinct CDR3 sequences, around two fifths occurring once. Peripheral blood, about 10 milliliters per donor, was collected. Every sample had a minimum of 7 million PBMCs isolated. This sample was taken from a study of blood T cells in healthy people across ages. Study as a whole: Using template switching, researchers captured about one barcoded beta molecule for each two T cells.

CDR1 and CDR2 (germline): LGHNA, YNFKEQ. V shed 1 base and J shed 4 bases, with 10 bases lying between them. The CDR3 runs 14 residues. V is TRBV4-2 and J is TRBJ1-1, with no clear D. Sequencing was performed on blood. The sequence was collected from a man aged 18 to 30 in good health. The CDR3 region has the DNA TGTGCCAGCAGCCAAGTCGTCGGCACCACTGAAGCTTTCTTT. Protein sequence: CASSQVVGTTEAFF.